One and the same sample provided the 20 T cell receptor beta chains below, sequenced in a study of blood T cell repertoires in COVID-19. TCRdb's copy holds only in-frame clones and misses some; the assay was immunoSEQ multiplex PCR. The table lists fewer than 200,000 clones, roughly 80% of them singletons. Sequencing was carried out using peripheral blood. Source of these receptors: a woman aged 55-75 years with COVID-19, enrolled during active disease.

In this sample, this clone turned up a few times. The chain joins TRBV20-1 to TRBJ2-2; 9 bases agree with TRBD2. CDR1 is DFQATT, CDR2 SNEGSKA, per germline (reference sequence). Unmatched junction bases numbered 5, after V lost 3 bases and J lost 6 bases. The CDR3 has 14 amino acids. The CDR3 here is CSASRGLAPGELFF. The DNA of the CDR3 is TGCAGTGCTAGTAGGGGACTAGCACCCGGGGAGCTGTTTTTT.

V is TRBV7-9 and J is TRBJ1-5, with D possibly TRBD1 on 6 matching bases. From germline, CDR1 is SEHNR and CDR2 FQNEAQ (reference sequence). This CDR3 has 13 residues. The ends were cut back, 10 bases at V and 4 bases at J, with 14 bases in the middle. CDR3 nucleotide sequence: TGTGCCATCTCAGGGGATGGAAATCAGCCCCAGCATTTT. Its protein is CAISGDGNQPQHF.

The chain carries TRBV7-3 and TRBJ2-2, with a tentative D call TRBD1 (6 bases). This CDR3 is built from 16 residues. The V end was cut by 5 bases, the J end by 3 bases, with 16 bases between. CDR1 and CDR2 from the germline V gene are SGHTA and FQGTGA. In DNA form, the CDR3 reads TGTGCCAGCAGCGTACAGGGTTCGGTTTACACCGGGGAGCTGTTTTTT. Its translation is CASSVQGSVYTGELFF.

The chain joins TRBV7-2 to TRBJ2-3; D remains unclear. The CDR3 runs 13 residues. Trimming stripped 4 bases from V and 3 bases from J, with 8 bases between. Germline CDR1 is SGHTA and CDR2 is FQGNSA. CDR3 in amino acids: CASSWRMTDTQYF. The DNA for the CDR3 is TGTGCCAGCAGCTGGCGGATGACAGATACGCAGTATTTT.

The rearrangement uses TRBV4-2 and TRBJ2-7; 10 bases are a match to TRBD2. CDR1 is LGHNA, CDR2 YNFKEQ, per germline. With 4 bases clipped from V and 2 bases from J, the junction kept 5 bases outside the gene matches. The CDR3 has 15 amino acids. The CDR3 here is CASSRGTSVTYEQYF. As DNA, the CDR3 is TGTGCCAGCAGCCGAGGGACTAGCGTAACCTACGAGCAGTACTTC.

The chain carries TRBV25-1 and TRBJ2-4; 8 bases match TRBD2. The CDR3 consists of 15 residues. The V and J ends lost 4 bases and 1 base, in that order; junction bases with no gene match: 3. The germline V gene encodes CDR1 MGHDK and CDR2 SYGVNS. CDR3 in amino acids: CASSAGGSAKNIQYF. CDR3 coding DNA: TGTGCCAGCAGTGCGGGGGGGAGTGCCAAAAACATTCAGTACTTC.

CDR3 amino acids: CASSLYGLGGDGELFF. The DNA for the CDR3 is TGTGCCAGCAGCTTATATGGACTAGGAGGTGACGGGGAGCTGTTTTTT. The V and J genes are TRBV11-3 and TRBJ2-2; TRBD2 agrees at 7 bases. Germline CDR1 is SGHNT and CDR2 is YENEEA. Losses at the gene ends were 2 bases for V and 7 bases for J; bases not matched to a gene: 10. The CDR3 runs 16 residues.

The J gene is TRBJ2-3, the V gene TRBV5-1; weak D call: TRBD1 (5 bases). V lost 4 bases and J lost 5, with 17 bases in between. The CDR3 covers 15 residues. Germline V gives CDR1 SGHRS, CDR2 YFSETQ. The CDR3 sequence: CASSPARAGIDTQYF. CDR3 DNA sequence: TGCGCCAGCAGCCCCGCCAGGGCAGGAATAGATACGCAGTATTTT.

The chain carries TRBV9 and TRBJ2-7, with D perhaps TRBD2 (5 bases). Per germline, CDR1 SGDLS and CDR2 YYNGEE. V lost 4 bases, J lost 0 bases, and 17 bases lay in between. The CDR3 extends over 16 amino acids. The CDR3 DNA is TGTGCCAGCAGCCCCCAATCTAGCCGAAGCTCCTACGAGCAGTACTTC. This sequence encodes CASSPQSSRSSYEQYF.

V usage is TRBV7-3 and J usage is TRBJ2-1; 9 bases fit TRBD1. The germline V gene has CDR1 SGHTA and CDR2 FQGTGA. Trimming took 5 bases from V and 5 from J; bases not matched to a gene: 7. The CDR3 extends over 15 amino acids. DNA of the CDR3: TGTGCCAGCAGCGAAGCGGGACAGGGCCACAATGAGCAGTTCTTC. Amino acids: CASSEAGQGHNEQFF.

This clone was seen a few times. This chain joins TRBV7-9 and TRBJ2-5; 12 positions match TRBD1. Germline V gives CDR1 SEHNR, CDR2 FQNEAQ (reference sequence). The ends lost 7 bases at V and 2 bases at J; junction bases unmatched: 11. The CDR3 sequence is 17 residues long. This CDR3 reads CASIPGTGGGPQETQYF. The CDR3 coding sequence is TGTGCCAGCATTCCAGGGACAGGGGGCGGCCCTCAAGAGACCCAGTACTTC.

The chain has TRBV28 and TRBJ1-1, with no clear D. Germline V gene sequence: CDR1 MDHEN, CDR2 SYDVKM. With 6 bases removed from V and 1 base from J, the gap between germline ends came to 18 bases. CDR3 length: 16 residues. CDR3 amino acids: CASRPPRGSPNTEAFF. CDR3 bases: TGTGCCAGCAGACCACCCCGCGGGTCGCCGAACACTGAAGCTTTCTTT.

This clone was seen only a few times. The chain joins TRBV3-1 (or the pseudogene TRBV3-2) to TRBJ2-5, with 11 bases fitting TRBD2. Germline values: CDR1 LGHDT, CDR2 YNNKEL (reference sequence). The J segment lost 5 bases and the V segment lost 5 bases, leaving 4 bases of the junction unmatched. The CDR3 is 14 amino acids. For the CDR3, the DNA is TGTGCCAGCAGCACTAGCGGGGGACGGGAGACCCAGTACTTC. Protein sequence: CASSTSGGRETQYF.

The chain uses TRBV7-2 and TRBJ2-5; 15 bases are shared with TRBD2. The CDR3 has 17 amino acids. CDR1 is SGHTA and CDR2 is FQGNSA in the germline V gene. V dropped 5 bases and J dropped 5; count of bases not matched to a gene: 9. CDR3 amino acids: CASSPGLAGGQGETQYF. CDR3 sequence (DNA): TGTGCCAGCAGCCCAGGACTAGCGGGGGGGCAGGGGGAGACCCAGTACTTC.

The chain employs TRBV5-6 and TRBJ1-6; D remains unclear. In germline, CDR1 is SGHDT, CDR2 YYEEEE. V was shortened by 5 bases and J by 10 bases, with 16 bases between the two germline ends. This CDR3 is 14 amino acids long. The CDR3 loop is CASSLQTIDSPLHF. In nucleotides, the CDR3 is TGTGCCAGCAGTCTACAGACTATCGACTCACCCCTCCACTTT.

The rearrangement links TRBV3-1 (or the pseudogene TRBV3-2) to TRBJ1-1; no definite D call. Germline V gene data show CDR1 as LGHDT and CDR2 as YNNKEL (reference sequence). The CDR3 runs 14 residues. Trimming took off 2 bases at V and 1 base at J, with 8 bases between the two ends. The CDR3 here is CASSQTYQNTEAFF. CDR3 sequence (DNA): TGTGCCAGCAGCCAAACCTATCAGAACACTGAAGCTTTCTTT.

This clone was detected once. The chain is built from TRBV6-1 and TRBJ2-1; 10 nucleotides line up with TRBD1. CDR3 length equals 20 residues. Unmatched junction bases numbered 16, after V lost 0 bases and J lost 5 bases. Looked up from germline, CDR1 is MNHNS and CDR2 is SASEGT. The CDR3 loop is CASSEAWGQGIVIFNNEQFF. The CDR3 DNA reads TGTGCCAGCAGTGAAGCCTGGGGACAGGGGATTGTTATCTTCAACAATGAGCAGTTCTTC.

This chain links TRBV29-1 with TRBJ2-3; 8 positions agree with TRBD1. The V gene's germline CDR1 is SQVTM and CDR2 ANQGSEA. The length of the CDR3 is 14 residues. V lost 1 base and J lost 4; bases outside the gene matches: 4. This CDR3 is CSVEAQGAADTQYF. The CDR3 nucleotides read TGCAGCGTTGAAGCTCAGGGGGCAGCAGATACGCAGTATTTT.

The chain links TRBV5-4 to TRBJ1-4; 8 bases are a match to TRBD1. Germline values: CDR1 SGHNT, CDR2 YYREEE (reference sequence). This CDR3 spans 14 amino acids. V was clipped by 3 bases and J by 8 bases; unmatched bases: 6. This CDR3 reads CASSSGGDREKLFF. As DNA, the CDR3 is TGTGCCAGCAGCTCCGGCGGGGACAGGGAAAAACTGTTTTTT.

The V call is TRBV2, the J call TRBJ1-2, with 9 bases fitting TRBD1. Germline CDR1 SNHLY, CDR2 FYNNEI. This CDR3 is 13 amino acids long. V shed 4 bases and J 5 bases; nucleotides not matched to a gene: 2. CDR3 DNA sequence: TGTGCCAGCAGTGGGACAGGGGCTTATGGCTACACCTTC. This translates into CASSGTGAYGYTF.